These 17 T cell receptor beta chains were all obtained from the same sample, sequenced in a study of tumor-infiltrating lymphocytes in primary liver carcinoma. Blood RNA was derived from unsorted whole blood, and germline DNA was extracted too. Using a constant-region primer together with ProtoScript II reverse transcriptase, TCR beta cDNA was made from about 500 ng of total RNA. Slightly modified ARM-PCR served as the procedure for the TCR beta libraries. These libraries came from three rounds of nested multiplex PCR. In the first two PCR rounds, TRBV1-TRBV30 forward primers were paired with a C-beta reverse primer, and each round lasted nine to ten cycles. TCRdb processed the multiplex PCR reads anew with MiXCR; each CDR3 protein has one entry. The sample lists approximately 330,000 distinct CDR3 sequences; 65% were seen once. The specimen was peripheral blood. The source of these receptors is a man in his forties with primary liver carcinoma and hepatitis B virus infection.

As for this clonotype: This may arise from a read error, as a much more abundant clone is one base away. The chain employs TRBV10-3 and TRBJ2-1; D may match TRBD1 or TRBD2 (6 bases each). Germline loops: CDR1 ENHRY, CDR2 SYGVKD. Trimming took off 3 bases at V and 6 bases at J, with 12 bases between the two ends. The CDR3 contains 14 residues. As DNA, the CDR3 is TGTGCCATCAGTGATTTGGGGGGCACCAATGAGCAGTTCTTC. Its protein is CAISDLGGTNEQFF.

The chain links TRBV5-4 to TRBJ2-3; the match to TRBD2 covers 8 bases. This CDR3 region has 14 residues. The germline CDR1 and CDR2 sequences are SGHNT and YYREEE (reference sequence). Trimming at V came to 4 bases and at J to 8 bases, leaving 9 bases not matched to a gene. The CDR3 is CASSMGTSRSTQYF. The CDR3 nucleotides are TGTGCCAGCAGCATGGGGACTAGTCGGAGTACGCAGTATTTT.

The V call is TRBV28, the J call TRBJ2-7; 8 bases agree with TRBD1. V lost 8 bases, J lost 0 bases, and 9 bases stayed unmatched. The CDR3 consists of 15 residues. From germline, CDR1 is MDHEN and CDR2 SYDVKM. This CDR3 is CASQTQGAASYEQYF. The CDR3 DNA sequence: TGTGCCAGCCAAACTCAGGGGGCCGCCTCCTACGAGCAGTACTTC.

This clonotype was counted only a few times. The rearrangement joins TRBV7-9 to TRBJ2-2; possibly TRBD2 for D (6 bases). The V and J ends lost 4 bases and 4 bases respectively, with 16 bases between them. This CDR3 comprises 16 residues. Germline assignment: CDR1 SEHNR and CDR2 FQNEAQ (reference sequence). The CDR3 nucleotides read TGTGCCAGCAGCTCGACTCCGGGGAGGTCCACCGGGGAGCTGTTTTTT. This encodes CASSSTPGRSTGELFF. The full variable domain, its missing parts supplied by reference TRBV7-9 and TRBJ2-2, is DTGVSQNPRHKITKRGQNVTFRCDPISEHNRLYWYRQTLGQGPEFLTYFQNEAQLEKSRLLSDRFSAERPKGSFSTLEIQRTEQGDSAMYLCASSSTPGRSTGELFFGEGSRLTVL.

Turning to this clonotype: A much bigger clone sits one base away, suggesting this may be a read error. This sequence joins TRBV6-5 and TRBJ2-5; no clear D gene. The germline CDR1 and CDR2 sequences are MNHEY and SVGAGI. The CDR3 loop spans 14 amino acids. The V and J ends lost 0 bases and 5 bases respectively, with 10 bases between them. The CDR3 DNA follows: TGTGCCAGCAGTTACTCAGGCAGGAGCGAGACCCAGTACTTC. Its protein is CASSYSGRSETQYF.

This chain uses TRBV6-6 with TRBJ2-2; TRBD2 agrees at 7 bases. CDR3 length: 16 residues. V gave up 4 bases and J gave up 2 bases; unmatched junction bases: 7. Germline V gives CDR1 MNHNY, CDR2 SVGAGI (reference sequence). CDR3 nucleotide sequence: TGTGCCAGCAGTTGCTCTGCGGGAGCAAACACCGGGGAGCTGTTTTTT. It is translated as CASSCSAGANTGELFF.

Of note for this clonotype: Given the absence of the conserved phenylalanine or tryptophan at the CDR3 end, a read error is likely. The chain employs TRBV6-2 or TRBV6-3 and TRBJ1-2; D gene unclear. Germline loops: CDR1 MNHEY, CDR2 SVGEGT. Trimming removed 4 bases at V and 0 bases at J, with 18 bases between. The CDR3 covers 17 residues. CDR3 coding DNA: TGTGCCAGCAGTTTCCGGACCCTAGGGATATCTAACTATGGCTACACCCTC. Protein product: CASSFRTLGISNYGYTL.

This clonotype appeared many times. V usage is TRBV5-5 and J usage is TRBJ1-1; D is uncertain. The CDR3 loop spans 12 amino acids. Trimming cost V 2 bases and J 4 bases, with 6 bases left between them. Germline V lookup: CDR1 SGHKS, CDR2 YYEKEE (reference sequence). CDR3 sequence reads: CASSFFSTEAFF. In DNA, the CDR3 is TGTGCCAGCAGCTTTTTTTCCACTGAAGCTTTCTTT. The entire variable domain, with the rest obtained from reference TRBV5-5 and TRBJ1-1, is as follows: DAGVTQSPTHLIKTRGQQVTLRCSPISGHKSVSWYQQVLGQGPQFIFQYYEKEERGRGNFPDRFSARQFPNYSSELNVNALLLGDSALYLCASSFFSTEAFFGQGTRLTVV.

Regarding this clonotype: The CDR3 does not end in the conserved phenylalanine or tryptophan, so this is likely a read error. The chain carries TRBV11-2 and TRBJ2-1; D might be TRBD1 (5 bases). The CDR3 has 13 amino acids. Germline V gene data show CDR1 as SGHAT and CDR2 as FQNNGV. The CDR3 sequence is CASSLDQGDEQFY. The CDR3 region has the DNA TGTGCGAGCAGCTTAGATCAGGGCGATGAGCAGTTCTAC.

The chain carries TRBV28 and TRBJ2-7; unclear D gene. Germline V CDR1 and CDR2: MDHEN, SYDVKM. Trimming left V 11 bases short and J 0 bases short, with 11 bases between. This CDR3 has 12 amino acids. CDR3 in amino acids: CAGSRSSYEQYF. In nucleotides, the CDR3 is TGTGCCGGGTCCAGAAGCTCCTACGAGCAGTACTTC.

Details on this clonotype: It may be a read error: a sequence one base away is much more abundant. The chain has TRBV6-6 and TRBJ1-3; D is unclear. CDR1 MNHNY and CDR2 SVGAGI come from the germline V gene (reference sequence). The CDR3 is 14 residues long. This chain's CDR3 is CASSYPGFGNTVYF. The CDR3 DNA sequence: TGTGCCAGCAGTTACCCGGGGTTTGGAAACACCGTATATTTT.

Turning to this clonotype: Since a much larger clone is just one base distant, this may be a read error. The rearrangement uses TRBV6-2 or TRBV6-3 and TRBJ2-3, with no clear D. The CDR3 is 13 residues long. Germline V lookup: CDR1 MNHEY, CDR2 SVGEGT. The CDR3 DNA sequence: TGTGCCAGCAGCCCTCCCCCGGCAGATATGCAGTATTTT. Protein sequence: CASSPPPADMQYF.

Notes on this clonotype: It may be a read error: a sequence one base away is much more abundant. The DNA for the CDR3 is TGTGCCAGCAGTTACGCAAGCTCAATCTACGAGCAGTACTTC. This gives the protein CASSYASSIYEQYF. The genes are TRBV6-6 and TRBJ2-7; D is unclear. CDR3 size: 14 residues. Trimming shortened V by 2 bases and J by 3 bases, and 11 bases separated the two germline ends. Germline CDR1 MNHNY, CDR2 SVGAGI (reference sequence).

V and J are TRBV10-1 and TRBJ2-7; D tentatively reads TRBD1 or TRBD2 (6 bases each). Germline V gene data show CDR1 as WNHNN and CDR2 as SYGVQD (reference sequence). Trimming removed 0 bases at V and 6 bases at J, with 12 bases between. The CDR3 extends over 14 amino acids. The CDR3 DNA sequence: TGCGCCAGCAGTGAGTCAAGGGGGAGGCCCGAGCAGTACTTC. Translation: CASSESRGRPEQYF.

The sample holds one count of this clonotype. An end of the junction does not agree with germline; a read error may underlie this. The chain uses TRBV11-2 and TRBJ2-7, with unresolved D. Germline loops: CDR1 SGHAT, CDR2 FQNNGV. The CDR3 loop spans 15 amino acids. CDR3: CASGLDPIGYYEQYF. For the CDR3, the DNA is TGTGCCAGCGGCTTAGACCCTATAGGTTACTACGAGCAGTACTTC.

V usage is TRBV12-3 or TRBV12-4 and J usage is TRBJ2-5; 7 bases match TRBD2. Losses at the gene ends were 8 bases for V and 3 bases for J; bases not matched to a gene: 9. The CDR3 covers 14 residues. The CDR3 spells CASGSRTREETQYF. In DNA form, the CDR3 reads TGTGCCAGCGGTTCGAGGACTAGAGAAGAGACCCAGTACTTC.

This clonotype was counted at least ten times. The rearrangement joins TRBV14 to TRBJ1-3; TRBD1 might be the D (6 bases). CDR1 and CDR2 (germline): SGHDN, FVKESK. V was trimmed by 4 bases and J by 4 bases, leaving 8 bases between them. The CDR3 totals 13 residues. As DNA, the CDR3 is TGTGCCAGCAGCCCGGGGACAGGAAACACCATATATTTT. Protein product: CASSPGTGNTIYF.